Listed below are T cell receptor beta chains from one sample, sequenced in a study of T cells in Graves' hyperthyroidism and ophthalmopathy. MiXCR, applied by TCRdb to the multiplex PCR reads, yields one record per CDR3 protein. The sample records 350,000 or so distinct CDR3 sequences, 15% to 20% being singletons. Sequencing used blood. These TCRs come from a woman aged 40 to 49 with Graves' ophthalmopathy. Each CDR3 is given with its conserved first and last residue. D genes are given only for firm matches. Some rows have no size entry. The others give once, few or many, or a class for an expanded clone.

j_call: TRBJ2-2; v_call: TRBV3-1; d_call: .; clone_size: .; cdr3_length: 14; cdr3_nt: TGTGCCAGCAGCCAAAGTGGGGGGACCGGGGAGCTGTTTTTT; cdr3_aa: CASSQSGGTGELFF
j_call: TRBJ1-3; v_call: TRBV28; d_call: TRBD1; clone_size: many; cdr3_length: 16; cdr3_nt: TGTGCCAGCAGTCGACAGGGCCTACAAGGGGCGTACACCATATATTTT; cdr3_aa: CASSRQGLQGAYTIYF
j_call: TRBJ2-7; v_call: TRBV20-1; d_call: TRBD2; clone_size: many; cdr3_length: 15; cdr3_nt: TGCAGTGCTAGAGAGTATAGCGGGTTATTCTACGAGCAGTACTTC; cdr3_aa: CSAREYSGLFYEQYF
j_call: TRBJ1-2; v_call: TRBV7-8; d_call: .; clone_size: many; cdr3_length: 16; cdr3_nt: TGTGCCAGCAGCTTGGGGCCGGTGTGGCAGGTCTATGGCTACACCTTC; cdr3_aa: CASSLGPVWQVYGYTF
j_call: TRBJ1-2; v_call: TRBV19; d_call: TRBD1; clone_size: many; cdr3_length: 14; cdr3_nt: TGTGCCAGTAGAACTACAGGGGTGACGAGTGGCTACACCTTC; cdr3_aa: CASRTTGVTSGYTF
j_call: TRBJ1-1; v_call: TRBV5-1; d_call: .; clone_size: many; cdr3_length: 14; cdr3_nt: TGCGCCAGCGCCAGACCCGGACACCTCACTGAAGCTTTCTTT; cdr3_aa: CASARPGHLTEAFF
j_call: TRBJ1-3; v_call: TRBV9; d_call: TRBD1; clone_size: many; cdr3_length: 12; cdr3_nt: TGTGCCAGCAAGGGGCAGGGGGCCTCGGTATATTTT; cdr3_aa: CASKGQGASVYF
j_call: TRBJ2-3; v_call: TRBV12-3/TRBV12-4; d_call: .; clone_size: many; cdr3_length: 13; cdr3_nt: TGTGCCAGCAGTTCCAGGAACACAGATACGCAGTATTTT; cdr3_aa: CASSSRNTDTQYF
j_call: TRBJ2-7; v_call: TRBV27; d_call: .; clone_size: many; cdr3_length: 10; cdr3_nt: TGTGCCAGCAGTTGGGTCGAGCAGTACTTC; cdr3_aa: CASSWVEQYF
j_call: TRBJ2-7; v_call: TRBV5-6; d_call: .; clone_size: few; cdr3_length: 17; cdr3_nt: TGTGCCAGCAGCGCCCGGGGAGTCGTTCGGGGGCCCTACGAGCAGTACTTC; cdr3_aa: CASSARGVVRGPYEQYF
j_call: TRBJ2-7; v_call: TRBV27; d_call: .; clone_size: few; cdr3_length: 15; cdr3_nt: TGTGCCAGCAGTTTATCGAGCGGCAGGGGGGTCGAGCAGTACTTC; cdr3_aa: CASSLSSGRGVEQYF
j_call: TRBJ1-5; v_call: TRBV27; d_call: .; clone_size: many; cdr3_length: 12; cdr3_nt: TGTGCCAGCAGTCCCCTTGGTGAGCCCCAGCATTTT; cdr3_aa: CASSPLGEPQHF
j_call: TRBJ2-2; v_call: TRBV6-1; d_call: .; clone_size: .; cdr3_length: 15; cdr3_nt: TGTGCCAGCAGCTTTCAGGGACCGCGCACCGGGGAGCTGTTTTTT; cdr3_aa: CASSFQGPRTGELFF
j_call: TRBJ2-2; v_call: TRBV2; d_call: .; clone_size: many; cdr3_length: 14; cdr3_nt: TGTGCCAGCAGTGCCGGGAGGAACACCGGGGAGCTGTTTTTT; cdr3_aa: CASSAGRNTGELFF
j_call: TRBJ1-5; v_call: TRBV27; d_call: .; clone_size: many; cdr3_length: 17; cdr3_nt: TGTGCCAGCAGCCAGAACCCGACAGGTTATAGCAATCAGCCCCAGCATTTT; cdr3_aa: CASSQNPTGYSNQPQHF
j_call: TRBJ1-2; v_call: TRBV29-1; d_call: .; clone_size: many; cdr3_length: 13; cdr3_nt: TGCAGCGTTGATCTTTTCGGGGCGGCTGGCTACACCTTC; cdr3_aa: CSVDLFGAAGYTF
j_call: TRBJ2-2; v_call: TRBV19; d_call: .; clone_size: .; cdr3_length: 15; cdr3_nt: TGTGCCAGTAGTATAGATCCCAGAGATCCCGGAGAGCTGTTTTTT; cdr3_aa: CASSIDPRDPGELFF
j_call: TRBJ1-5; v_call: TRBV12-3/TRBV12-4; d_call: TRBD1; clone_size: many; cdr3_length: 15; cdr3_nt: TGTGCCAGCAGGTATTCGGACAGGGAGAATCAGCCCCAGCATTTT; cdr3_aa: CASRYSDRENQPQHF
j_call: TRBJ2-5; v_call: TRBV20-1; d_call: TRBD2; clone_size: many; cdr3_length: 15; cdr3_nt: TGCAGTGCCAACACCCTAGCGGGAGTTCAAGAGACCCAGTACTTC; cdr3_aa: CSANTLAGVQETQYF
j_call: TRBJ1-2; v_call: TRBV10-3; d_call: .; clone_size: many; cdr3_length: 13; cdr3_nt: TGTGCCATCAGTGAGGGCCAGAGCTATGGCTACACCTTC; cdr3_aa: CAISEGQSYGYTF
j_call: TRBJ1-1; v_call: TRBV19; d_call: .; clone_size: many; cdr3_length: 15; cdr3_nt: TGTGCCAGTAGCATTGGGTGGGGGCCCCACACTGAAGCTTTCTTT; cdr3_aa: CASSIGWGPHTEAFF
j_call: TRBJ2-5; v_call: TRBV6-1; d_call: .; clone_size: .; cdr3_length: 15; cdr3_nt: TGTGCCAGCAGGGGGGAAAGCGTTGGCCAAGAGACCCAGTACTTC; cdr3_aa: CASRGESVGQETQYF
j_call: TRBJ1-5; v_call: TRBV6-1; d_call: .; clone_size: .; cdr3_length: 14; cdr3_nt: TGTGCCAGCAGTGAAAGACAAAGCAATCAGCCCCAGCATTTT; cdr3_aa: CASSERQSNQPQHF
j_call: TRBJ2-7; v_call: TRBV19; d_call: TRBD1; clone_size: many; cdr3_length: 12; cdr3_nt: TGTGCCAGTGCACAGGGGGCCAACGAGCAGTACTTC; cdr3_aa: CASAQGANEQYF
j_call: TRBJ2-2; v_call: TRBV11-1; d_call: .; clone_size: .; cdr3_length: 16; cdr3_nt: TGTGCCAGCAGCCCCCGAATACTAGAAAATACCGGGGAGCTGTTTTTT; cdr3_aa: CASSPRILENTGELFF
j_call: TRBJ2-5; v_call: TRBV6-1; d_call: TRBD2; clone_size: many; cdr3_length: 15; cdr3_nt: TGTGCCAGCAGGGCCCCCAGGACTAGAAAAGAGACCCAGTACTTC; cdr3_aa: CASRAPRTRKETQYF
j_call: TRBJ2-2; v_call: TRBV5-1; d_call: .; clone_size: many; cdr3_length: 15; cdr3_nt: TGCGCCAGCAGCTTGTTCTCTAGGGCTTCCGGGGAGCTGTTTTTT; cdr3_aa: CASSLFSRASGELFF
j_call: TRBJ2-2; v_call: TRBV7-9; d_call: .; clone_size: many; cdr3_length: 13; cdr3_nt: TGTGCCAGCAGCTTTTTAGTCACCGGGGAGCTGTTTTTT; cdr3_aa: CASSFLVTGELFF
j_call: TRBJ2-5; v_call: TRBV20-1; d_call: TRBD2; clone_size: many; cdr3_length: 14; cdr3_nt: TGCAGTGCTATGCGGGGGGGCCCCCAAGAGACCCAGTACTTC; cdr3_aa: CSAMRGGPQETQYF
j_call: TRBJ2-7; v_call: TRBV4-2; d_call: TRBD2; clone_size: many; cdr3_length: 20; cdr3_nt: TGTGCCAGCAGCCGTAAACCGGGACTAGCGGGAGGGCCTCCCGTTTACGAGCAGTACTTC; cdr3_aa: CASSRKPGLAGGPPVYEQYF
j_call: TRBJ1-1; v_call: TRBV12-3/TRBV12-4; d_call: .; clone_size: many; cdr3_length: 13; cdr3_nt: TGTGCCAGCAGTTTTTATTGGGGGGCTGAAGCTTTCTTT; cdr3_aa: CASSFYWGAEAFF
j_call: TRBJ1-5; v_call: TRBV2; d_call: .; clone_size: many; cdr3_length: 13; cdr3_nt: TGTGCCAGCAGCACCGCCGGGTATCAGCCCCAGCATTTT; cdr3_aa: CASSTAGYQPQHF
j_call: TRBJ1-3; v_call: TRBV2; d_call: .; clone_size: many; cdr3_length: 17; cdr3_nt: TGTGCCAGCATGCGTCTTTTCGACAGCGGCTCTGGAAACACCATATATTTT; cdr3_aa: CASMRLFDSGSGNTIYF
j_call: TRBJ2-7; v_call: TRBV30; d_call: .; clone_size: many; cdr3_length: 13; cdr3_nt: TGTGCCTGGAGTCCGGAGATAACCTACGAGCAGTACTTC; cdr3_aa: CAWSPEITYEQYF
j_call: TRBJ2-2; v_call: TRBV7-1; d_call: TRBD2; clone_size: many; cdr3_length: 20; cdr3_nt: TGTGCCAGCAGCTCACAAAAGCGGGAGCCCTCAAGCTCGAACACCGGGGAGCTGTTTTTT; cdr3_aa: CASSSQKREPSSSNTGELFF
j_call: TRBJ1-5; v_call: TRBV3-1; d_call: .; clone_size: many; cdr3_length: 15; cdr3_nt: TGTGCCAGCAGCCAAGATCTGGGTATCAATCAGCCCCAGCATTTT; cdr3_aa: CASSQDLGINQPQHF
j_call: TRBJ1-6; v_call: TRBV2; d_call: .; clone_size: .; cdr3_length: 15; cdr3_nt: TGTGCCAGCAGCGCCGGAGGCTCCTATAATTCACCCCTCCACTTT; cdr3_aa: CASSAGGSYNSPLHF
j_call: TRBJ1-1; v_call: TRBV4-1; d_call: .; clone_size: many; cdr3_length: 16; cdr3_nt: TGCGCCAGCAGCCAGTTGCAGACTCCGATGAACGTCGAAGCTTTCTTT; cdr3_aa: CASSQLQTPMNVEAFF
j_call: TRBJ1-5; v_call: TRBV20-1; d_call: .; clone_size: many; cdr3_length: 11; cdr3_nt: TGCAGTGCCATCCACGGTCCCATCCAGCATTTT; cdr3_aa: CSAIHGPIQHF
j_call: TRBJ2-6; v_call: TRBV19; d_call: .; clone_size: many; cdr3_length: 20; cdr3_nt: TGTGCCAGTAGTATAGAGGTGGGTGTCAGAAGAAGTTCTGGGGCCAACGTCCTGACTTTC; cdr3_aa: CASSIEVGVRRSSGANVLTF
j_call: TRBJ1-3; v_call: TRBV5-1; d_call: .; clone_size: many; cdr3_length: 19; cdr3_nt: TGCGCCAGCAGCAGGTTCTACCCCTCCGACAGCACCTCTGGAAACACCATATATTTT; cdr3_aa: CASSRFYPSDSTSGNTIYF
j_call: TRBJ1-3; v_call: TRBV12-3/TRBV12-4; d_call: TRBD1; clone_size: many; cdr3_length: 14; cdr3_nt: TGTGCCAGCAGCTCCGGGACAGCTGGAAACACCATATATTTT; cdr3_aa: CASSSGTAGNTIYF
j_call: TRBJ1-1; v_call: TRBV5-1; d_call: .; clone_size: many; cdr3_length: 12; cdr3_nt: TGCGCCAGCAGCTTGGAAGGCATTGAAGCTTTCTTT; cdr3_aa: CASSLEGIEAFF
j_call: TRBJ2-7; v_call: TRBV30; d_call: .; clone_size: many; cdr3_length: 12; cdr3_nt: TGTGCCTGGAGTGTTAGGGGCGACGAGCAGTACTTC; cdr3_aa: CAWSVRGDEQYF
j_call: TRBJ2-7; v_call: TRBV20-1; d_call: TRBD2; clone_size: many; cdr3_length: 16; cdr3_nt: TGCAGTGCTAGAGGCGCAGCGGGAGGGAAATGGTACGAGCAGTACTTC; cdr3_aa: CSARGAAGGKWYEQYF
j_call: TRBJ1-5; v_call: TRBV28; d_call: TRBD1; clone_size: many; cdr3_length: 14; cdr3_nt: TGTGCCAGCAGTCCACAGGGGTACAATCAGCCCCAGCATTTT; cdr3_aa: CASSPQGYNQPQHF
j_call: TRBJ2-7; v_call: TRBV28; d_call: .; clone_size: many; cdr3_length: 16; cdr3_nt: TGTGCCAGCAGTCGGAGTGGCTTAAGAGGCTCCTACGAGCAGTACTTC; cdr3_aa: CASSRSGLRGSYEQYF
j_call: TRBJ2-5; v_call: TRBV29-1; d_call: TRBD2; clone_size: many; cdr3_length: 16; cdr3_nt: TGCAGCGTTGAAGAAGGACTAGCGGGAGGGAGAGAGACCCAGTACTTC; cdr3_aa: CSVEEGLAGGRETQYF
j_call: TRBJ2-5; v_call: TRBV7-2; d_call: TRBD2; clone_size: many; cdr3_length: 14; cdr3_nt: TGTGCCAGCAGCTTCCAAGCGGGAGCGGAGACCCAGTACTTC; cdr3_aa: CASSFQAGAETQYF
j_call: TRBJ1-6; v_call: TRBV25-1; d_call: .; clone_size: .; cdr3_length: 13; cdr3_nt: TGTGCCAGCAGCCTACTGGGGAATTCACCCCTCCACTTT; cdr3_aa: CASSLLGNSPLHF
j_call: TRBJ2-7; v_call: TRBV12-3/TRBV12-4; d_call: TRBD2; clone_size: .; cdr3_length: 15; cdr3_nt: TGTGCCAGCACTTACGGACTAGCGGGTTACTACGAGCAGTACTTC; cdr3_aa: CASTYGLAGYYEQYF
j_call: TRBJ2-7; v_call: TRBV20-1; d_call: .; clone_size: many; cdr3_length: 15; cdr3_nt: TGCAGTGCTAGAGTAGTAAAGGGGTGGGGAGGAGAGCAGTACTTC; cdr3_aa: CSARVVKGWGGEQYF
j_call: TRBJ1-1; v_call: TRBV28; d_call: .; clone_size: many; cdr3_length: 14; cdr3_nt: TGTGCCAGCAATGCGGGACCAGTAAACACTGAAGCTTTCTTT; cdr3_aa: CASNAGPVNTEAFF
j_call: TRBJ2-2; v_call: TRBV2; d_call: .; clone_size: many; cdr3_length: 14; cdr3_nt: TGTGCCAGCAGTAAACGAGGGGATGGCGGGGAGCTGTTTTTT; cdr3_aa: CASSKRGDGGELFF